This TCR beta chain was found in a study of read filtering for tumor transcriptome and immune sequencing. The library was built from roughly 400 ng RNA with molecular barcoded adaptors for alpha/delta and beta/gamma chains. TCRdb passed the reads through MiXCR, listing each CDR3 protein once. The repertoire holds 45,000 to 55,000 distinct CDR3 sequences, with less than 15% as singletons. As to this clonotype: One junction end disagrees with the germline gene, perhaps due to a read error.

The TCR was taken from a donor aged 40 or over with multiple myeloma. The sample comprised a population of CD138-negative cells sorted from bone marrow.

The CDR3 is CSARGETQYF. CDR3 nucleotide sequence: TGCAGTGCCAGAGGGGAGACCCAGTACTTC. This sequence joins TRBV20-1 and TRBJ2-5; possibly TRBD2 for D (5 bases). CDR1 and CDR2 from the germline V gene are DFQATT and SNEGSKA (reference sequence). The CDR3 loop spans 10 amino acids.